This T cell receptor (beta chain) comes out of a study of metastatic and nonmetastatic thyroid tumors. Points from the study as a whole: Malignant tumors reportedly showed significantly higher TCR beta diversity than benign nodules in both blood and tumor.

As to this clone: What it binds is not known. A much larger clone lies one base from this, so it may be a read error.

The entire patient cohort was treatment-naive prior to thyroid surgery. With MiXCR, TCRdb called clones anew from the PCR reads. The sample records some 14,000 clones, roughly 12% being singletons. Trimming removed 4 bases from V and 6 bases from J; junction bases left unmatched: 13. Per the germline V gene, CDR1 is SGDLS and CDR2 is YYNGEE. This CDR3 is 17 amino acids long. The receptor was derived from a female donor with papillary thyroid cancer or a benign thyroid nodule (not recorded which). Some clones in this sample may be carry-over from other donors' samples. The chain carries TRBV9 and TRBJ1-1; 12 positions agree with TRBD1. Sequenced material: blood. The CDR3 protein is CASSIGTGGPVGPEAFF. The CDR3 bases are TGTGCCAGCAGCATAGGGACAGGGGGCCCGGTCGGACCTGAAGCTTTCTTT. Using reference TRBV9 and TRBJ1-1 for the parts outside the CDR3, the full variable domain is DSGVTQTPKHLITATGQRVTLRCSPRSGDLSVYWYQQSLDQGLQFLIQYYNGEERAKGNILERFSAQQFPDLHSELNLSSLELGDSALYFCASSIGTGGPVGPEAFFGQGTRLTVV.